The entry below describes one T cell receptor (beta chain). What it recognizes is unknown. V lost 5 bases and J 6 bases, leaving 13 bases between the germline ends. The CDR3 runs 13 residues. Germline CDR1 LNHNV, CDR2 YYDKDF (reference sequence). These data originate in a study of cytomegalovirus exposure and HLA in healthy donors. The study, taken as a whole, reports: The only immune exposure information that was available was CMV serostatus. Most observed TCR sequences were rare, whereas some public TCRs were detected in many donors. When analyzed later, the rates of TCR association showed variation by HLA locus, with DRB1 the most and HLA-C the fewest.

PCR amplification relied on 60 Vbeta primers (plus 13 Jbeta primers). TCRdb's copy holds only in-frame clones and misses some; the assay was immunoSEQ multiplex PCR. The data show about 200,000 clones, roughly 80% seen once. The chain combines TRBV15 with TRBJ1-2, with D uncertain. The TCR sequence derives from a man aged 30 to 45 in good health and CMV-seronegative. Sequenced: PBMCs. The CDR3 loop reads CATSGPNFDGYTF. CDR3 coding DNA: TGTGCCACCAGCGGCCCGAATTTTGATGGCTACACCTTC.